The 29 T cell receptor beta chains presented below share a single source sample, sequenced in a study of T cells in Graves' hyperthyroidism and ophthalmopathy. Amplification of TCR beta CDR3 regions was performed using RNA transcripts as template. Primed by the HTBI set, a first-round RT-PCR was run on the TCR CDR3. TCRdb reprocessed the multiplex PCR reads with MiXCR, giving one entry per CDR3 protein. Of approximately 610,000 distinct CDR3 sequences listed, over 15% were seen once; the top ten hold under 20%. Sequencing was performed on blood. The receptor set was obtained from a woman under 30 with Graves' hyperthyroidism.

This clonotype was observed many times. The chain has TRBV20-1 and TRBJ2-1, with a weak D call TRBD2 (6 bases). Germline V lookup: CDR1 DFQATT, CDR2 SNEGSKA (reference sequence). The CDR3 is made up of 14 amino acids. V was cut by 3 bases and J by 9 bases, with 18 bases left in between. The CDR3 spells CSASEAARGIEQFF. For the CDR3, the DNA is TGCAGTGCTAGCGAGGCCGCGCGGGGTATTGAGCAGTTCTTC.

This sequence joins TRBV5-8 and TRBJ2-7; possibly TRBD1 for D (5 bases). Germline V lookup: CDR1 SGHTS, CDR2 YDEGEE. Trimming removed 4 bases at V and 6 bases at J, with 11 bases between. The CDR3 covers 12 residues. CDR3 region: CASSPQDGEQYF. The CDR3 nucleotides read TGTGCCAGCAGCCCACAGGACGGCGAGCAGTACTTC.

The CDR3, as DNA: TGTGCCAGTAGGCCGGGACAGGGGTACACTGAAGCTTTCTTT. Translation: CASRPGQGYTEAFF. The chain couples TRBV19 to TRBJ1-1; TRBD1 matches 10 bases. With 6 bases clipped from V and 3 bases from J, the junction kept 4 bases outside the gene matches. The germline CDR1 and CDR2 sequences are LNHDA and SQIVND (reference sequence). The CDR3 spans 14 residues.

This clonotype was recorded at least ten times. V usage is TRBV12-3 or TRBV12-4 and J usage is TRBJ2-7; TRBD2 aligns across 9 bases. With 3 bases clipped from V and 1 base from J, the junction kept 4 bases outside the gene matches. This CDR3 has 15 amino acids. The CDR3 loop reads CASSLRREGSYEQYF. CDR3 coding DNA: TGTGCCAGCAGTTTGCGGCGGGAGGGATCCTACGAGCAGTACTTC.

This clonotype was recorded many times. The chain uses TRBV11-2 and TRBJ2-5; a possible D gene is TRBD2 (6 bases). CDR1 SGHAT and CDR2 FQNNGV come from the germline V gene. This CDR3 region has 12 residues. Trimming took off 5 bases at V and 3 bases at J, with 7 bases between the two ends. The CDR3, as DNA: TGTGCCAGCAGCGCGGGAAAAGAGACCCAGTACTTC. Encoded protein: CASSAGKETQYF.

This clonotype was seen ten or more times. The DNA of the CDR3 is TGTGCCAGCAGCTCCGGACTAGCGGGAGGGCCCACAGATACGCAGTATTTT. Residues: CASSSGLAGGPTDTQYF. The J gene is TRBJ2-3, the V gene TRBV7-9, with 15 bases identical to TRBD2. Germline trimming cut 4 bases from V and 2 bases from J; bases unmatched to any gene: 4. CDR1 SEHNR and CDR2 FQNEAQ come from the germline V gene (reference sequence). This CDR3 is built from 17 residues.

The sample holds many counts of this clonotype. The CDR3: CASSLAPVAARGQGEQYF. The CDR3 DNA reads TGTGCCAGCAGCTTAGCGCCGGTAGCGGCTCGAGGCCAGGGGGAGCAGTACTTC. V gene TRBV7-2 combines with J gene TRBJ2-7; D is possibly TRBD1 or TRBD2 (6 bases each). Between the trimmed V and J ends, which lost 0 bases and 7 bases, there was a span of 25 bases. The CDR3 has 18 residues. The germline CDR1 and CDR2 sequences are SGHTA and FQGNSA.

About this clonotype: No conserved phenylalanine or tryptophan ends this CDR3, so it is likely a read error. J is TRBJ1-1 and V is TRBV27, with D maybe TRBD1 (5 bases). Germline V gene lookup returns CDR1 MNHEY and CDR2 SMNVEV (reference sequence). V was cut by 5 bases and J by 6 bases, with 10 bases left in between. CDR3 length equals 12 residues. The CDR3 protein is CASSRGSAEAFS. Written as DNA, the CDR3 is TGTGCCAGCAGTAGGGGTAGCGCTGAAGCTTTCTCT.

Only a few counts were recorded for this clonotype. This chain links TRBV12-3 or TRBV12-4 with TRBJ2-7; 8 bases are shared with TRBD1. V shed 6 bases, J shed 0 bases, and the junction held 7 bases outside the gene matches. The CDR3 has 15 residues. The DNA of the CDR3 is TGTGCCAGCAGCTCAGGGGGCAAACTCTCCTACGAGCAGTACTTC. Translating it yields CASSSGGKLSYEQYF.

At least ten counts were recorded for this clonotype. The rearrangement links TRBV11-2 to TRBJ2-3; D tentatively reads TRBD1 or TRBD2 (5 bases each). The V end lost 4 bases, the J end lost 0 bases, and 14 bases lay between the germline ends. The germline V gene has CDR1 SGHAT and CDR2 FQNNGV. The CDR3 extends over 16 amino acids. CDR3 residues: CASSSRGAKSTDTQYF. CDR3 nucleotide sequence: TGTGCCAGCAGCTCCCGAGGGGCCAAGAGCACAGATACGCAGTATTTT.

This clonotype has a count of ten or more. The chain has TRBV2 and TRBJ1-3; maybe TRBD1 (5 bases). Trimming removed 7 bases from V and 0 bases from J, with 13 bases in between. This CDR3 spans 15 amino acids. Germline assignment: CDR1 SNHLY and CDR2 FYNNEI. CDR3: CASNWDGLSGNTIYF. CDR3 DNA: TGTGCCAGCAACTGGGACGGTCTCTCTGGAAACACCATATATTTT.

This clonotype has at least ten counts. V and J are TRBV7-2 and TRBJ1-2; 11 bases are shared with TRBD1. V lost 4 bases, J lost 4 bases, and 14 bases stayed unmatched. CDR3 size: 18 residues. The germline V gene has CDR1 SGHTA and CDR2 FQGNSA. The CDR3 protein is CASSSRSGTGGIGYGYTF. The CDR3 DNA follows: TGTGCCAGCAGCTCTAGATCCGGGACAGGGGGTATAGGCTATGGCTACACCTTC.

The chain combines TRBV4-1 with TRBJ2-4; 7 bases agree with TRBD1. The length of the CDR3 is 16 residues. The ends lost 2 bases at V and 5 bases at J; junction bases unmatched: 9. Germline V gene data show CDR1 as MGHRA and CDR2 as YSYEKL. The CDR3 DNA follows: TGCGCCAGCAGCCAAACTTTCACCGGGACAGAAAACATTCAGTACTTC. Its translation: CASSQTFTGTENIQYF.

The table lists this clonotype with many counts. This rearrangement joins TRBV6-1 to TRBJ2-7; TRBD1 or TRBD2 may be the D gene (5 bases each). The germline V gene encodes CDR1 MNHNS and CDR2 SASEGT. Trimming removed 0 bases at V and 0 bases at J, with 18 bases between. The CDR3 runs 18 residues. The CDR3 protein is CASSEARGRWTSSYEQYF. The CDR3 nucleotides are TGTGCCAGCAGTGAAGCGAGGGGCAGGTGGACGAGCTCCTACGAGCAGTACTTC.

The chain employs TRBV7-9 and TRBJ1-2; D unresolved. Trimming left V 3 bases short and J 7 bases short, with 15 bases between. Germline CDR1 reads SEHNR; CDR2 reads FQNEAQ (reference sequence). This CDR3 is 14 amino acids long. The CDR3 sequence: CASSLGWVSVGYTF. The CDR3 DNA reads TGTGCCAGCAGCTTGGGTTGGGTTTCCGTTGGCTACACCTTC.

The chain links TRBV5-1 to TRBJ2-4; D perhaps matches TRBD2 (5 bases). The CDR3 length is 15 residues. Trimming removed 4 bases from V and 6 bases from J, with 17 bases in between. Germline CDR1 and CDR2: SGHRS and YFSETQ. Written as DNA, the CDR3 is TGCGCCAGCAGCATCTCCGCGGGCGGCGGAAACATTCAGTACTTC. It codes for CASSISAGGGNIQYF.

In this sample, this clonotype turned up many times. V is TRBV27 and J is TRBJ2-7; D possibly corresponds to TRBD1 (6 bases). The CDR3 is 15 amino acids. Germline V gene lookup returns CDR1 MNHEY and CDR2 SMNVEV (reference sequence). V shed 2 bases and J shed 2 bases, with 13 bases lying between them. The CDR3 loop is CASSLETGTTYEQYF. For the CDR3, the DNA is TGTGCCAGCAGTTTAGAGACCGGGACAACCTACGAGCAGTACTTC.

This clonotype was recorded many times. The V call is TRBV7-2, the J call TRBJ2-5; 8 bases map to TRBD1. Germline V lookup: CDR1 SGHTA, CDR2 FQGNSA. The J segment lost 6 bases and the V segment lost 5 bases, leaving 8 bases of the junction unmatched. The CDR3 extends over 14 amino acids. CDR3 in DNA: TGTGCCAGCAGCGACCCGGACAGGGCCCAGACCCAGTACTTC. Translated: CASSDPDRAQTQYF.

This rearrangement joins TRBV20-1 to TRBJ1-2; D unresolved. Germline V gene data show CDR1 as DFQATT and CDR2 as SNEGSKA (reference sequence). The CDR3 spans 13 residues. Trimming stripped 0 bases from V and 4 bases from J, with 9 bases between. This chain's CDR3 is CSARDWPGYGYTF. The CDR3 region has the DNA TGCAGTGCTAGAGATTGGCCGGGCTATGGCTACACCTTC.

This rearrangement joins TRBV7-2 to TRBJ1-4; unclear D gene. Trimming took off 5 bases at V and 10 bases at J, with 23 bases between the two ends. This CDR3 has 16 amino acids. CDR1 is SGHTA and CDR2 is FQGNSA in the germline V gene. The CDR3 loop is CASSLAEMGFGGKLFF. The DNA of the CDR3 is TGTGCCAGCAGCCTCGCTGAAATGGGGTTTGGCGGAAAACTGTTTTTT. Based on the CDR3 plus reference TRBV7-2 and TRBJ1-4, the full variable domain is GAGVSQSPSNKVTEKGKDVELRCDPISGHTALYWYRQSLGQGLEFLIYFQGNSAPDKSGLPSDRFSAERTGGSVSTLTIQRTQQEDSAVYLCASSLAEMGFGGKLFFGSGTQLSVL.

In regard to this clonotype: A much larger clone differs from this one at a single base, so this may be a read error. This sequence joins TRBV5-1 and TRBJ2-7; 11 bases fit TRBD1. This CDR3 has 16 residues. CDR1 and CDR2 from the germline V gene are SGHRS and YFSETQ. After removal of 4 bases from V and 2 bases from J, the junction contained 8 bases not matched to a gene. CDR3 DNA sequence: TGCGCCAGCAGCCCAGGACAGGGGGCTCCGACCTACGAGCAGTACTTC. Its protein product is CASSPGQGAPTYEQYF.

This clonotype was picked up many times. This sequence joins TRBV20-1 and TRBJ1-3; D gene uncertain. The CDR3 consists of 13 residues. Germline V gene data show CDR1 as DFQATT and CDR2 as SNEGSKA (reference sequence). V was pared by 3 bases and J by 0 bases, with 6 bases between. Here the CDR3 DNA reads TGCAGTGCTAGGCTTTACTCTGGAAACACCATATATTTT. Amino acid sequence: CSARLYSGNTIYF.

There are many counts of this clonotype. The chain joins TRBV20-1 to TRBJ2-5; either TRBD1 or TRBD2 may supply D (6 bases each). In germline, CDR1 is DFQATT, CDR2 SNEGSKA (reference sequence). The V end lost 0 bases, the J end lost 5 bases, and 13 bases lay between the germline ends. The CDR3 is 14 amino acids. CDR3 in amino acids: CSARDRGPMETQYF. In DNA, the CDR3 is TGCAGTGCTAGAGATCGGGGGCCGATGGAGACCCAGTACTTC.

This clonotype was seen only a few times. The chain links TRBV10-1 to TRBJ2-6; possible D gene TRBD1, 6 bases. The V gene lost 3 bases and the J gene lost 4 bases, with 10 bases spanning the gap. The germline gives CDR1 WNHNN, CDR2 SYGVQD (reference sequence). The CDR3 runs 15 residues. The CDR3 bases are TGCGCCAGCAGTGAAGCAGGGGTGGGGGCCAACGTCCTGACTTTC. Protein: CASSEAGVGANVLTF.

This clonotype appeared many times. The chain is built from TRBV28 and TRBJ2-4; tentatively, D is TRBD1 or TRBD2 (5 bases each). The CDR3 extends over 15 amino acids. CDR1 and CDR2 (germline): MDHEN, SYDVKM. Trimming pared 6 bases from V and 7 bases from J, leaving 19 bases between. CDR3 residues: CASRPMRGAVNIQYF. CDR3 in DNA: TGTGCCAGCAGGCCAATGAGGGGCGCAGTGAACATTCAGTACTTC. The full variable domain, in which reference TRBV28 and TRBJ2-4 provide the parts outside the CDR3, is DVKVTQSSRYLVKRTGEKVFLECVQDMDHENMFWYRQDPGLGLRLIYFSYDVKMKEKGDIPEGYSVSREKKERFSLILESASTNQTSMYLCASRPMRGAVNIQYFGAGTRLSVL.

This clonotype has a handful of counts. The V and J genes are TRBV12-3 or TRBV12-4 and TRBJ1-6, with no clear D. CDR3 size: 13 residues. V dropped 5 bases and J dropped 14 bases, with 16 bases sitting between them. CDR3 sequence reads: CASSADGPTALHF. Here the CDR3 DNA reads TGTGCCAGCAGTGCGGACGGCCCCACGGCCCTCCACTTT.

There are many counts of this clonotype. The rearrangement joins TRBV14 to TRBJ2-5, with 11 positions matching TRBD2. After removal of 3 bases from V and 4 bases from J, the junction contained 1 base not matched to a gene. The CDR3 has 14 amino acids. Germline CDR1 is SGHDN and CDR2 is FVKESK. The CDR3: CASSHLAGGETQYF. CDR3 coding DNA: TGTGCCAGCAGCCATCTAGCGGGGGGAGAGACCCAGTACTTC.

As regards this clonotype: A much larger clone differs from this one at a single base, so this may be a read error. Without the conserved terminal phenylalanine or tryptophan, this CDR3 likely stems from a read error. The V gene is TRBV7-2, the J gene TRBJ1-2; tentative D call: TRBD1 (6 bases). CDR1 is SGHTA and CDR2 is FQGNSA in the germline V gene. CDR3 length: 14 amino acids. V was cut by 11 bases and J by 3 bases, with 19 bases left in between. The CDR3 region has the DNA TGTGCCGCATCAGGACGAGGGGGTGACTATGGCTACACCCTC. It translates to CAASGRGGDYGYTL.

This clonotype was seen at least ten times. The chain uses TRBV20-1 and TRBJ2-5; D tentatively fits TRBD1 or TRBD2 (5 bases each). The CDR3 sequence is 14 residues long. Germline V gene sequence: CDR1 DFQATT, CDR2 SNEGSKA (reference sequence). Trimming stripped 3 bases from V and 5 bases from J, with 16 bases between. CDR3 bases: TGCAGTGCTAGTAGACTAACCAAGGGGGAGACCCAGTACTTC. It encodes CSASRLTKGETQYF.